Listed below are T cell receptor beta chains from one sample, sequenced in a study of shared clonotypes between healthy human individuals. Data came from immunoSEQ multiplex PCR; TCRdb stores just in-frame clones and leaves some out. The sample shows 2 million or so clones, roughly 94% of them seen only once. The sample was naive CD8+ T cells sorted from blood. The origin of the receptors is a man between 18 and 35 years old in good health. Both conserved end residues are part of each CDR3.

J: TRBJ1-3
V: TRBV6-1
length: 9
CDR3: CASGNTIYF

J: TRBJ2-2
V: TRBV10-1
length: 16
CDR3: CASSAGLAGEGGELFF

J: TRBJ2-5
V: TRBV4-1
length: 13
CDR3: CASSQVRKETQYF

J: TRBJ2-1
V: TRBV7-9
length: 11
CDR3: CASSPLYEQFF

J: TRBJ2-5
V: TRBV5-1
length: 15
CDR3: CASSVNGQIQETQYF

J: TRBJ2-7
V: TRBV7-9
length: 15
CDR3: CASSPPTALGYEQYF

J: TRBJ2-7
V: TRBV6-6
length: 14
CDR3: CASSYLSSMYEQYF

J: TRBJ2-1
V: TRBV6-6
length: 15
CDR3: CASSSGTSIFTEQFF

J: TRBJ1-4
V: TRBV5-6
length: 17
CDR3: CASSLGPDRITNDKLFF

J: TRBJ2-7
V: TRBV11-2
length: 14
CDR3: CASSFYRGAYEQYF

J: TRBJ2-3
V: TRBV9
length: 17
CDR3: CASSGFKGQGSTDTQYF

J: TRBJ2-5
V: TRBV2
length: 15
CDR3: CASSLAGVKGETQYF

J: TRBJ2-2
V: TRBV7-3
length: 15
CDR3: CASSPGGSYTGELFF

J: TRBJ2-7
V: TRBV29-1
length: 13
CDR3: CSVTSGGGYEQYF

J: TRBJ2-7
V: TRBV19
length: 13
CDR3: CASSMTESYEQYF

J: TRBJ2-7
V: TRBV5-1
length: 13
CDR3: CASSFGISYEQYF

J: TRBJ1-1
V: TRBV28
length: 14
CDR3: CASSQGQLGPEAFF

J: TRBJ2-7
V: TRBV7-8
length: 17
CDR3: CASSLGRLAGGSYEQYF

J: TRBJ1-6
V: TRBV7-9
length: 14
CDR3: CASSSPQGNSPLHF

J: TRBJ1-4
V: TRBV4-3
length: 14
CDR3: CASSQGQGNEKLFF

J: TRBJ2-5
V: TRBV15
length: 14
CDR3: CATGKLTGLGTQYF

J: TRBJ1-1
V: TRBV4-1
length: 15
CDR3: CASSQDRQGYTEAFF

J: TRBJ1-1
V: TRBV19
length: 16
CDR3: CASRPRDARLNTEAFF

J: TRBJ2-7
V: TRBV7-8
length: 15
CDR3: CASSLRSGYSYEQYF

J: TRBJ2-3
V: TRBV2
length: 15
CDR3: CASSDPAGGADTQYF

J: TRBJ1-2
V: TRBV15
length: 16
CDR3: CATSQRGATGSRGYTF

J: TRBJ1-5
V: TRBV19
length: 15
CDR3: CASTDPGSGNQPQHF

J: TRBJ2-5
V: TRBV27
length: 15
CDR3: CASSIGTRVGETQYF

J: TRBJ1-1
V: TRBV28
length: 13
CDR3: CASSYNLNTEAFF

J: TRBJ1-4
V: TRBV7-9
length: 11
CDR3: CASSFGEKLFF

J: TRBJ2-1
V: TRBV9
length: 13
CDR3: CASSVGRGNEQFF

J: TRBJ1-1
V: TRBV11-2
length: 13
CDR3: CASSPGTGAEAFF

J: TRBJ1-1
V: TRBV27
length: 18
CDR3: CASSFHRDIAKLNTEAFF

J: TRBJ1-2
V: TRBV28
length: 14
CDR3: CASSLGGQMTGYTF

J: TRBJ2-7
V: TRBV10-3
length: 13
CDR3: CAISAGTGTEQYF